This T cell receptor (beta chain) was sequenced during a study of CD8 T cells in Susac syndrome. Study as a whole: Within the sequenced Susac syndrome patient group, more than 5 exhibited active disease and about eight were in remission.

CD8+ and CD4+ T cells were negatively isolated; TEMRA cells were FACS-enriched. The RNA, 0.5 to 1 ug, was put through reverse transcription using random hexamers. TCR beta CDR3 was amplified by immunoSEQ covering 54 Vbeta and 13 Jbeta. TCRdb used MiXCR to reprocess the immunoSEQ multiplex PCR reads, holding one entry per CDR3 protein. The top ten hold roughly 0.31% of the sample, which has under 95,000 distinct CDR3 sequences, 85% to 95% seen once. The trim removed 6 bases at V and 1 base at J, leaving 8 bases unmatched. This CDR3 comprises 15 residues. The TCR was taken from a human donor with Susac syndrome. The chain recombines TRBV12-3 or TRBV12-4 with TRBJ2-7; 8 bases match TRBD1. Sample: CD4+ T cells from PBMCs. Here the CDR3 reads CASSRDRGGSYEQYF. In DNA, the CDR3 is TGTGCCAGCAGCCGTGACAGGGGTGGATCCTACGAGCAGTACTTC.